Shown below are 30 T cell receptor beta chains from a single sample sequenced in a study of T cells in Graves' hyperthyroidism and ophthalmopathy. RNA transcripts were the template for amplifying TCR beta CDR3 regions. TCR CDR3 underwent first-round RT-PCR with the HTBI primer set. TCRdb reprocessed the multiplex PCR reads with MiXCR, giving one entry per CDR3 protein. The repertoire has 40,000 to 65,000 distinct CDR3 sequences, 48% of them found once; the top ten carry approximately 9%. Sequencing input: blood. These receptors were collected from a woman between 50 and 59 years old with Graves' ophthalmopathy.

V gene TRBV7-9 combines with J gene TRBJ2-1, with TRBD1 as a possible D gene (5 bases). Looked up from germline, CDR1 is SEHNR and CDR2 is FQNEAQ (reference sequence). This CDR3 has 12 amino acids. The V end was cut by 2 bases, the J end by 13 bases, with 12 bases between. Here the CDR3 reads CASSLQGSYQFF. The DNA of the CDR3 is TGTGCCAGCAGCTTACAGGGTTCATATCAGTTCTTC. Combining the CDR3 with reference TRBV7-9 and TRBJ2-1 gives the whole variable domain DTGVSQNPRHKITKRGQNVTFRCDPISEHNRLYWYRQTLGQGPEFLTYFQNEAQLEKSRLLSDRFSAERPKGSFSTLEIQRTEQGDSAMYLCASSLQGSYQFFGPGTRLTVL.

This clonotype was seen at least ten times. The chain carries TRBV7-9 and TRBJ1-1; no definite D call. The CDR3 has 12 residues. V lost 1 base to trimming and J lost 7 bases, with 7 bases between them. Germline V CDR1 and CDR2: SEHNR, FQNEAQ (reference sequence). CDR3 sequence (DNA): TGTGCCAGCAGCTTAGTCCTGGTTGAAGCTTTCTTT. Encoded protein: CASSLVLVEAFF.

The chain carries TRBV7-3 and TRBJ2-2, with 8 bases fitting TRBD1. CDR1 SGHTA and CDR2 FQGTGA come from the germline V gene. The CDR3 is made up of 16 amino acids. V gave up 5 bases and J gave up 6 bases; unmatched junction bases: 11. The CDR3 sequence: CASSPAGQGFAGELFF. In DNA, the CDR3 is TGTGCCAGCAGCCCCGCTGGACAGGGATTTGCCGGGGAGCTGTTTTTT.

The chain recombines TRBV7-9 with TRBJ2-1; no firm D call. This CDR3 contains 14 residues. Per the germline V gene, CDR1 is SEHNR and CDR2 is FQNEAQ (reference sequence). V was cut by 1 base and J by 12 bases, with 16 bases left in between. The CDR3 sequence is CASSLGLETDTQFF. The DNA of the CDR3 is TGTGCCAGCAGCTTAGGCCTAGAAACAGATACGCAGTTCTTC.

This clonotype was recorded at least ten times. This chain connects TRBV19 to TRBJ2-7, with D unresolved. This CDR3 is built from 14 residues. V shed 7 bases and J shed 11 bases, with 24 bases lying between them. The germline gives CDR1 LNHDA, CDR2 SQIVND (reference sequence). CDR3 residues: CASKDPGLNALEYF. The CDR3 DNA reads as TGTGCCAGTAAGGACCCAGGTCTCAACGCCCTAGAGTACTTC.

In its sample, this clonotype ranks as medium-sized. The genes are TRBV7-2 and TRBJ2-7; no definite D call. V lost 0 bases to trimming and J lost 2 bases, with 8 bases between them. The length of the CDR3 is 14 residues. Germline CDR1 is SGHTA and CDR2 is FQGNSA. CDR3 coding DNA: TGTGCCAGCAGCTTAGCGCGCCTTACCTACGAGCAGTACTTC. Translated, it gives CASSLARLTYEQYF.

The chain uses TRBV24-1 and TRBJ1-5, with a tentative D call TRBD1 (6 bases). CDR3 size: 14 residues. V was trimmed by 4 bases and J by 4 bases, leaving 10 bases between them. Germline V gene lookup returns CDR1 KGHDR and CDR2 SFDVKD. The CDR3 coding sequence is TGTGCCACCAGTGACCACAGGGATAATCAGCCCCAGCATTTT. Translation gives CATSDHRDNQPQHF.

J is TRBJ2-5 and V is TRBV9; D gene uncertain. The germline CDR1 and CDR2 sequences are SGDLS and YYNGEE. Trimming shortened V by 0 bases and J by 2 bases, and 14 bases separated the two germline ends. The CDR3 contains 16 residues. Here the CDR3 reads CASSVVGIETQETQYF. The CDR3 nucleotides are TGTGCCAGCAGCGTAGTTGGGATAGAAACACAAGAGACCCAGTACTTC.

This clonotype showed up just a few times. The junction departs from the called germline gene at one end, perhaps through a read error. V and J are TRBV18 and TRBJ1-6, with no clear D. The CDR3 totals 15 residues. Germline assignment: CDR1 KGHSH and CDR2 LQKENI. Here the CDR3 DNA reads TGTGCCAGCTCACCATCAGGTACCGATAATTCACCCTTCCACTTT. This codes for CASSPSGTDNSPFHF.

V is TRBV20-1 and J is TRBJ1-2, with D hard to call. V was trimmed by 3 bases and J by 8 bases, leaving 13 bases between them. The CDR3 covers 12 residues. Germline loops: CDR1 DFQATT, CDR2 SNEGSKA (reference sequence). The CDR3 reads CSARPTSGGYTF. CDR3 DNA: TGCAGTGCTAGGCCCACTAGCGGGGGCTACACCTTC.

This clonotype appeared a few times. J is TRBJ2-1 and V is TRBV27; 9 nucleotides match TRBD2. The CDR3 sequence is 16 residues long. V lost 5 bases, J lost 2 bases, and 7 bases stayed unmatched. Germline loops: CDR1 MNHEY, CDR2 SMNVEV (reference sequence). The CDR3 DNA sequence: TGTGCCAGCAGTGTCCGACTAGCGGAGGCCTACAATGAGCAGTTCTTC. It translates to CASSVRLAEAYNEQFF.

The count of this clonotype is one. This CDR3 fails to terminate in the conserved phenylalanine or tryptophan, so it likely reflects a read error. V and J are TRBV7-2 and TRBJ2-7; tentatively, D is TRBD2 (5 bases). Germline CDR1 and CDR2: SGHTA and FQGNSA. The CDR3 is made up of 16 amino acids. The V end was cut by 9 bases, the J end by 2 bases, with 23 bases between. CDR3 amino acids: CASSPHSSLLTYEQYY. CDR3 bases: TGTGCCAGTAGCCCACATTCTAGCCTCCTAACCTACGAGCAGTACTAC.

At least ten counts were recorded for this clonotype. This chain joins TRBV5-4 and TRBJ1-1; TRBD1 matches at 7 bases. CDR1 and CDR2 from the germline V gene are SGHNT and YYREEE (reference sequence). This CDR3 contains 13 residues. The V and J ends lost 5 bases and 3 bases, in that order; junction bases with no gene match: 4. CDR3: CASSRGRDTEAFF. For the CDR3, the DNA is TGTGCCAGCAGTAGGGGGCGCGACACTGAAGCTTTCTTT.

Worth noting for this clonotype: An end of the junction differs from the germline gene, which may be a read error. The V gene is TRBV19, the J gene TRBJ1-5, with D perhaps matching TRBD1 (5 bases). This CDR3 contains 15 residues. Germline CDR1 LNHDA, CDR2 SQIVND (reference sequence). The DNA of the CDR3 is TGTCCCAGTAGCTCACAGGTCACTAGCAATCAGCCCCAGCATTTT. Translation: CPSSSQVTSNQPQHF. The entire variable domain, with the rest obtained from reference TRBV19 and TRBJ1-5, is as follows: DGGITQSPKYLFRKEGQNVTLSCEQNLNHDAMYWYRQDPGQGLRLIYYSQIVNDFQKGDIAEGYSVSREKKESFPLTVTSAQKNPTAFYLCPSSSQVTSNQPQHFGDGTRLSIL.

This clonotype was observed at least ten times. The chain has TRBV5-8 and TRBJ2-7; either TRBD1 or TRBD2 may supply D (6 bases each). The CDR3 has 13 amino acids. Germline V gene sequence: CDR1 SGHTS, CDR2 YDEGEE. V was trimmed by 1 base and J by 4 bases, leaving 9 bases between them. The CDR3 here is CASSLPGAYEQYF. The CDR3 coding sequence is TGTGCCAGCAGCTTGCCGGGGGCGTACGAGCAGTACTTC.

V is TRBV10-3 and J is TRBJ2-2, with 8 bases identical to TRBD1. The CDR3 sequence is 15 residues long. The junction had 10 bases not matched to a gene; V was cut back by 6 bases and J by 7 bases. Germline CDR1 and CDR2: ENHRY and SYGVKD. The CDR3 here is CAISPGQAGIGELFF. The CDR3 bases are TGTGCCATCAGCCCGGGACAGGCGGGAATCGGGGAGCTGTTTTTT.

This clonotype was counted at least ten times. CDR3 DNA sequence: TGTGCCAGCAGCGCCACAGGGTTCGGCAATCAGCCCCAGCATTTT. Protein sequence: CASSATGFGNQPQHF. The genes are TRBV7-8 and TRBJ1-5, with D perhaps matching TRBD1 (6 bases). The CDR3 has 15 residues. Germline V lookup: CDR1 SGHVS, CDR2 FQNEAQ. Trimming pared 5 bases from V and 2 bases from J, leaving 13 bases between.

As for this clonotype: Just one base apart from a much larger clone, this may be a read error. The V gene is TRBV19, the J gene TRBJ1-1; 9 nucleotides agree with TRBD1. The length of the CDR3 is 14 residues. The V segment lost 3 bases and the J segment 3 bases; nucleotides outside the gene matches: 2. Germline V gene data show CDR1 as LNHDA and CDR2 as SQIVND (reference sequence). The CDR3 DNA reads TGTGCCAGTAGTATCGACAGGGGGGACACTGAAGCTTTCTTT. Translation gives CASSIDRGDTEAFF.

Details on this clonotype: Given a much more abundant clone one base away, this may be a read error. The chain's CDR3 is CASSRGGRTEAFF. CDR3 sequence (DNA): TGCGCCAGCAGCCGGGGGGGGCGTACTGAAGCTTTCTTT. The V and J genes are TRBV4-3 and TRBJ1-1, with a tentative D call TRBD1 (6 bases). Germline V gene data show CDR1 as LGHNA and CDR2 as YSLEER. Trimming removed 4 bases at V and 5 bases at J, with 11 bases between. This CDR3 has 13 residues.

For the CDR3, the DNA is TGTGCCTGGAGGTCCGGCGGGTATAATTCACCCCTCCACTTT. Protein product: CAWRSGGYNSPLHF. V usage is TRBV30 and J usage is TRBJ1-6; D remains ambiguous. V lost 3 bases to trimming and J lost 4 bases, with 10 bases between them. This CDR3 region has 14 residues. Germline V lookup: CDR1 GTSNPN, CDR2 SVGIG (reference sequence). Combining the CDR3 with reference TRBV30 and TRBJ1-6 gives the whole variable domain SQTIHQWPATLVQPVGSPLSLECTVEGTSNPNLYWYRQAAGRGLQLLFYSVGIGQISSEVPQNLSASRPQDRQFILSSKKLLLSDSGFYLCAWRSGGYNSPLHFGNGTRLTVT.

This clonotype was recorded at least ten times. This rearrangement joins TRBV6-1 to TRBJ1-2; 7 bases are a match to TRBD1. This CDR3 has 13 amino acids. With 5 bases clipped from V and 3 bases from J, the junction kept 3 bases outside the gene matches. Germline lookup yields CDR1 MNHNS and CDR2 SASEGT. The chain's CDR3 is CASSKTGDYGYTF. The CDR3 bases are TGTGCCAGCAGTAAAACAGGGGACTATGGCTACACCTTC.

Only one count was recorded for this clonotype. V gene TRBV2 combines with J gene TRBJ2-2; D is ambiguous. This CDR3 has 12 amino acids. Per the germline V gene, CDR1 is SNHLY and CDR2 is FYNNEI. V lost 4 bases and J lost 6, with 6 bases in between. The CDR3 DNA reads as TGTGCCAGCAGTGGAGAATCCGGGGAGCTGTTTTTT. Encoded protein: CASSGESGELFF.

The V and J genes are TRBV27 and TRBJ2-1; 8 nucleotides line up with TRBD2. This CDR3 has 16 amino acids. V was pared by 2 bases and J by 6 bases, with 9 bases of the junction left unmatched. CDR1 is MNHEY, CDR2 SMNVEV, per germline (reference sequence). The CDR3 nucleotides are TGTGCCAGCAGTTTAACGGCGGGAGGCACCACCAATGAGCAGTTCTTC. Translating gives CASSLTAGGTTNEQFF.

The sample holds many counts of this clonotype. The CDR3: CSALAPTYEQYF. CDR3 coding DNA: TGCAGTGCGCTAGCGCCGACCTACGAGCAGTACTTC. The rearrangement joins TRBV20-1 to TRBJ2-7; perhaps TRBD2 as D (6 bases). V was clipped by 6 bases and J by 2 bases, with 11 bases between them. Germline V gene sequence: CDR1 DFQATT, CDR2 SNEGSKA (reference sequence). This CDR3 is 12 amino acids long.

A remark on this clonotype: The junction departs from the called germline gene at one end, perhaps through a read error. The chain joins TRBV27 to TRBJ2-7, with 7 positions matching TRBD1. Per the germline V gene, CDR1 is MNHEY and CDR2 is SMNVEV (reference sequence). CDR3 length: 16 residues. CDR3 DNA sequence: TGTGCCAGCAGTTTCCGACGGACAGGTACCTCCAACGAGCAGTACTTC. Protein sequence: CASSFRRTGTSNEQYF.

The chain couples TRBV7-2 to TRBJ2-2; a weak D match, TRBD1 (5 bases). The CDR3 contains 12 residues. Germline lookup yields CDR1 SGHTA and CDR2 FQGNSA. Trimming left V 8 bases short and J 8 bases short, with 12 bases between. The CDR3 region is CASGADSGELFF. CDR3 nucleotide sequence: TGTGCCAGCGGCGCTGACAGTGGGGAGCTGTTTTTT.

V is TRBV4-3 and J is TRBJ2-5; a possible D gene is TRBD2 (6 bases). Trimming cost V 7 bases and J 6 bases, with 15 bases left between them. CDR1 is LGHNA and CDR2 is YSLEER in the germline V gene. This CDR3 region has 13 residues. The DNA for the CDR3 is TGCGCCAGCACCAAGGGACTCGACAAGACCCAGTACTTC. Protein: CASTKGLDKTQYF.

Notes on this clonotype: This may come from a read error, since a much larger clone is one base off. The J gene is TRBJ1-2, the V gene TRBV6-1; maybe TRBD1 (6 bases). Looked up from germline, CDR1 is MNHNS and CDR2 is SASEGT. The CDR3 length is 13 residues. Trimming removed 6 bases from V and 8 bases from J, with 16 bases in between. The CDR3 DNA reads TGTGCCAGCAGGGGGGCAGGGAGTATAGGCTACACCTTC. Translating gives CASRGAGSIGYTF.

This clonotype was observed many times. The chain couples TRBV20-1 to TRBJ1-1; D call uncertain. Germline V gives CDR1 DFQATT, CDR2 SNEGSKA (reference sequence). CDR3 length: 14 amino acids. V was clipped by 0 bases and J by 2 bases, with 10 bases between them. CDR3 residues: CSARDPSINTEAFF. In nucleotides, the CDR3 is TGCAGTGCTAGAGACCCTTCTATTAACACTGAAGCTTTCTTT.

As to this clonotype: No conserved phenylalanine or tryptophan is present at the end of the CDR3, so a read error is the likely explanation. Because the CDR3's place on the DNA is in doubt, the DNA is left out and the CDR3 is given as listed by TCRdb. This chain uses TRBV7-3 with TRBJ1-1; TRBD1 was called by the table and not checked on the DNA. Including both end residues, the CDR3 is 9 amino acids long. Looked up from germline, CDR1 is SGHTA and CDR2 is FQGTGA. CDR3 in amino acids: CASSLSQGV.